One T cell receptor (beta chain) is described in this entry. Other DNA sequences in the sample encode the same CDR3. Seattle's cohort entered during active infection and was followed longitudinally. The data derive from a study of blood T cell repertoires in COVID-19. Study context: The study drew acute and convalescent COVID-19 samples from the United States, Italy and Spain. PBMCs, B-cell-depleted T cells, or T cells were the source of the cDNA or gDNA that made up the material.

In the original analysis: Reference gene primer amplification gave estimated nucleated cell counts. Sequenced by immunoSEQ multiplex PCR; TCRdb stores in-frame clones only, minus some. From that table come the V and J calls and clone size; the DNA was used to work out D and trimming. The table shows some 270,000 clones, with more than 65% occurring only once. The CDR3 sequence is 12 residues long. With 0 bases removed from V and 5 bases from J, the gap between germline ends came to 5 bases. The germline gives CDR1 SGDLS, CDR2 YYNGEE. The chain combines TRBV9 with TRBJ2-5, with D possibly matching TRBD2 (5 bases). This receptor was identified in a person between 65 and 79 years old with COVID-19, enrolled during active disease. The sample comprised peripheral blood. The CDR3 loop is CASSVGGETQYF. The CDR3 DNA is TGTGCCAGCAGCGTAGGAGGGGAGACCCAGTACTTC.